The rows below give T cell receptor beta chains drawn from one sample of a study of shared clonotypes between healthy human individuals. Method: immunoSEQ multiplex PCR; TCRdb's copy keeps in-frame clones and lacks some. The repertoire includes some 470,000 clones, over 60% of them detected once, and roughly 13% sits in the top ten. The sample comprised PBMCs. These receptors all stem from a middle-aged woman in good health. Some clones in this sample may be carry-over from other donors' samples. CDR3s include the opening cysteine and the closing phenylalanine or tryptophan. The D gene is left open where the match is weak. Part of the rows lack a size; the others show once, few, many or a class for expanded clones.

d_call clone_size j_call v_call cdr3_aa cdr3_nt
TRBD2 . TRBJ2-1 TRBV5-1 CASKGLAGEAPYNEQFF TGCGCCAGCAAGGGACTAGCGGGAGAGGCCCCCTACAATGAGCAGTTCTTC
. . TRBJ2-2 TRBV2 CASSERVGGELFF TGTGCCAGCAGTGAAAGGGTAGGCGGGGAGCTGTTTTTT
. . TRBJ2-5 TRBV7-2 CASSPQPSYGSWETQYF TGTGCCAGCAGCCCACAGCCTAGCTACGGGTCGTGGGAGACCCAGTACTTC
. . TRBJ2-7 TRBV30 CAWSVLGLSYEQYF TGTGCCTGGAGTGTACTGGGCTTATCCTACGAGCAGTACTTC
. . TRBJ2-3 TRBV5-4 CASSRTGADTQYF TGTGCCAGCAGCCGGACTGGGGCAGATACGCAGTATTTT
. . TRBJ2-3 TRBV28 CASSLWSGTGGGGDTQYF TGTGCCAGCAGTTTATGGTCTGGGACGGGGGGCGGAGGTGATACGCAGTATTTT
. . TRBJ1-5 TRBV19 CASSKLRVGNQPQHF TGTGCCAGTAGTAAACTCCGGGTCGGCAATCAGCCCCAGCATTTT
. . TRBJ1-1 TRBV7-2 CASSLGGTRTEAFF TGTGCCAGCAGCTTGGGGGGGACTCGGACTGAAGCTTTCTTT
. . TRBJ2-7 TRBV9 CASSVAPSAHYEQYF TGTGCCAGCAGCGTTGCCCCCTCCGCTCATTACGAGCAGTACTTC
. . TRBJ2-7 TRBV5-6 CASSRVAGLGEQYF TGTGCCAGCAGCCGAGTCGCGGGGTTGGGCGAGCAGTACTTC
TRBD2 . TRBJ2-7 TRBV7-9 CASSLGWRERGEQYF TGTGCCAGCAGCTTGGGGTGGCGGGAGAGAGGCGAGCAGTACTTC
TRBD1 . TRBJ1-3 TRBV9 CASSVRGDRNSGNTIYF TGTGCCAGCAGCGTCCGAGGGGACAGGAACTCTGGAAACACCATATATTTT
TRBD2 . TRBJ2-1 TRBV2 CASIGLAGGPNLFF TGTGCCAGCATTGGACTAGCGGGAGGCCCCAACCTCTTCTTC
TRBD1 . TRBJ1-2 TRBV11-2 CASSMTGRSVYGYTF TGTGCCAGCAGCATGACAGGGCGGTCTGTCTATGGCTACACCTTC
. . TRBJ1-2 TRBV7-9 CASSSNYLYGYTF TGTGCCAGCAGCTCAAACTACCTCTATGGCTACACCTTC
. . TRBJ2-3 TRBV4-1 CASSQAVRADTQYF TGCGCCAGCAGCCAAGCGGTCCGAGCAGATACGCAGTATTTT
TRBD2 . TRBJ2-7 TRBV7-3 CASSLSGRAVYEQYF TGTGCCAGCAGCTTAAGCGGGAGGGCGGTCTACGAGCAGTACTTC
. . TRBJ1-1 TRBV27 CASSSSNRENTEAFF TGTGCCAGCAGTTCGTCCAACAGGGAAAACACTGAAGCTTTCTTT
TRBD2 once TRBJ2-3 TRBV5-6 CASSFLAGGQDTQYF TGTGCCAGCAGCTTTCTAGCGGGAGGGCAAGATACGCAGTATTTT
. few TRBJ1-2 TRBV30 CAWSHSPGFGGYTF TGTGCCTGGAGTCACTCTCCAGGGTTTGGTGGCTACACCTTC
TRBD2 . TRBJ2-3 TRBV5-4 CASSGRTSGSTDTQYF TGTGCCAGCAGCGGAAGGACTAGCGGGAGCACAGATACGCAGTATTTT
. . TRBJ2-1 TRBV5-4 CASSLGGPGTPLGNEQFF TGTGCCAGCAGCTTGGGTGGGCCCGGGACACCCTTGGGGAATGAGCAGTTCTTC
. . TRBJ1-5 TRBV28 CASQPPINRASQPQHF TGTGCCAGCCAACCACCGATTAACAGGGCCAGTCAGCCCCAGCATTTT
. few TRBJ1-1 TRBV29-1 CSVNWANTEAFF TGCAGCGTCAATTGGGCGAACACTGAAGCTTTCTTT
TRBD2 . TRBJ2-3 TRBV30 CAWSVGAGVTDTQYF TGTGCCTGGAGTGTAGGCGCGGGGGTAACAGATACGCAGTATTTT
TRBD1 . TRBJ1-3 TRBV7-2 CASSLGGGDGNTIYF TGTGCCAGCAGCTTAGGAGGGGGCGATGGAAACACCATATATTTT
. . TRBJ2-2 TRBV5-1 CASSLAAAANTGELFF TGCGCCAGCAGCTTGGCCGCGGCGGCGAACACCGGGGAGCTGTTTTTT
. . TRBJ2-1 TRBV5-6 CASSRGPSSYNEQFF TGTGCCAGCAGTCGAGGGCCTAGCTCCTACAATGAGCAGTTCTTC
. . TRBJ1-2 TRBV30 CAWSSPGYGYTF TGTGCCTGGAGTTCCCCGGGCTATGGCTACACCTTC
TRBD2 few TRBJ2-7 TRBV5-1 CASSRLADSYEQYF TGCGCCAGCAGTCGGCTAGCGGACTCCTACGAGCAGTACTTC
. . TRBJ1-4 TRBV28 CASSLFMTGHHEKLFF TGTGCCAGCAGTTTATTCATGACGGGACACCACGAAAAACTGTTTTTT
. . TRBJ1-2 TRBV7-9 CASSPPGGDYYGYTF TGTGCCAGCAGCCCCCCCGGGGGGGATTACTATGGCTACACCTTC
TRBD1 . TRBJ2-7 TRBV25-1 CASSTTGGYYEQYF TGTGCCAGCAGTACGACAGGGGGGTACTACGAGCAGTACTTC
. . TRBJ2-5 TRBV27 CASSFRREETQYF TGTGCCAGCAGTTTCCGAAGGGAAGAGACCCAGTACTTC
. . TRBJ2-1 TRBV25-1 CASSDSLGRSYNEQFF TGTGCCAGCAGTGATTCCCTCGGACGGTCCTACAATGAGCAGTTCTTC
. . TRBJ2-7 TRBV7-9 CASSPGLTRTYEQYF TGTGCCAGCAGCCCCGGACTCACCAGAACCTACGAGCAGTACTTC
TRBD2 . TRBJ2-2 TRBV19 CASGSAGGPDGELFF TGTGCCAGTGGATCAGCGGGAGGGCCTGACGGGGAGCTGTTTTTT
. . TRBJ1-1 TRBV28 CASRPGRPNTEAFF TGTGCCAGCCGCCCGGGGCGGCCGAACACTGAAGCTTTCTTT
TRBD2 . TRBJ2-5 TRBV11-2 CASSLKLAGYQETQYF TGTGCCAGCAGCTTAAAGCTAGCGGGTTACCAAGAGACCCAGTACTTC
TRBD1 few TRBJ1-2 TRBV18 CASSPPSGQGYGYTF TGTGCCAGCTCACCACCGTCTGGACAGGGGTACGGCTACACCTTC
. . TRBJ2-3 TRBV4-2 CASSQVLLDSTDTQYF TGTGCCAGCAGCCAAGTCCTGCTAGATAGCACAGATACGCAGTATTTT
TRBD2 . TRBJ2-1 TRBV6-4 CASSEKLAGGKEQFF TGTGCCAGCAGTGAGAAGCTAGCGGGAGGGAAGGAGCAGTTCTTC
TRBD1 . TRBJ1-1 TRBV29-1 CSVPGTGLAEAFF TGCAGCGTCCCCGGGACAGGGTTGGCTGAAGCTTTCTTT
TRBD1 . TRBJ1-1 TRBV28 CASTTQGESTEAFF TGTGCCAGCACCACACAGGGGGAATCCACTGAAGCTTTCTTT
. . TRBJ2-7 TRBV10-3 CAIMSGAAYEQYF TGTGCCATCATGTCAGGGGCGGCCTACGAGCAGTACTTC
TRBD2 . TRBJ2-1 TRBV6-1 CASSEQSASGRAVSYNEQFF TGTGCCAGCAGTGAACAATCGGCTAGCGGGAGGGCCGTCTCCTACAATGAGCAGTTCTTC
. . TRBJ1-4 TRBV30 CAWSAEGSYNEKLFF TGTGCCTGGAGTGCCGAGGGGTCCTATAATGAAAAACTGTTTTTT
. many TRBJ1-1 TRBV5-1 CASSFNQNTEAFF TGCGCCAGCAGCTTCAATCAGAACACTGAAGCTTTCTTT
. . TRBJ1-1 TRBV28 CASSFQAMNTEAFF TGTGCCAGCAGTTTTCAGGCGATGAACACTGAAGCTTTCTTT
. . TRBJ2-3 TRBV28 CASSLIGLRSQYF TGTGCCAGCAGTTTAATTGGACTCCGGTCGCAGTATTTT
. . TRBJ1-3 TRBV5-1 CASSSEQGSGNTIYF TGCGCCAGCAGCTCGGAACAGGGCTCTGGAAACACCATATATTTT
TRBD2 once TRBJ2-2 TRBV30 CAGASGRARTGGLFF TGTGCCGGGGCTAGCGGGAGGGCCCGCACCGGGGGGCTGTTTTTT
. . TRBJ2-5 TRBV5-4 CAGGYRAGASQYF TGTGCCGGGGGGTATAGGGCAGGGGCGTCCCAGTACTTC
TRBD2 . TRBJ2-1 TRBV30 CAWSAPAGGSYNEQFF TGTGCCTGGAGTGCCCCAGCGGGAGGGAGCTACAATGAGCAGTTCTTC
. once TRBJ1-5 TRBV2 CASQGSRGQPQHF TGTGCCAGCCAGGGATCTCGGGGTCAGCCCCAGCATTTT